The entry that follows covers one T cell receptor (beta chain) sequence. The assay was immunoSEQ multiplex PCR, and TCRdb's table has in-frame clones only and misses some. In the table there are about 85,000 clones, 70% to 85% of which are singletons. This entry is derived from a study of blood T cell repertoires in COVID-19. Study summary: Acute and convalescent COVID-19 samples came from the United States, Italy and Spain. PBMCs, B-cell-depleted T cells, or T cells were the source of the cDNA or gDNA that made up the material.

The V segment lost 3 bases and the J segment 3 bases; nucleotides outside the gene matches: 6. Germline-derived CDR1 and CDR2 are KGHSH and LQKENI. CDR3 length: 16 amino acids. Sequencing input: peripheral blood. The V call is TRBV18, the J call TRBJ2-4; TRBD2 matches at 9 bases. The sequence came from a human donor in a cohort sampled during active COVID-19. CDR3 in DNA: TGTGCCAGCTCACCGCCGACTAGCGGTTTCAAAAACATTCAGTACTTC. Residues: CASSPPTSGFKNIQYF.